The 4 T cell receptor beta chains given below trace back to one sample, sequenced in a study of T cell clonality in common variable immunodeficiency. Study conclusions and caveats: Common variable immunodeficiency TCR beta sequences reportedly had fewer deletions and N-nucleotide insertions.

Their specific antigens are unknown. Assay used: immunoSEQ multiplex PCR; TCRdb lists only in-frame clones, some missing. Recorded here are more than 30,000 clones, none singletons. The sequenced sample was peripheral blood mononuclear cells. These receptors were collected from a human donor with common variable immunodeficiency.

This clone came up a few times. The CDR3 extends 3 residues past the end of the read, so its final part is completed from the germline J gene. The rearrangement joins TRBV18 to TRBJ1-2; TRBD1 agrees at 10 bases. The CDR3 is made up of 14 amino acids. Germline values: CDR1 KGHSH, CDR2 LQKENI. The CDR3 protein is CASSPETGGLGYTF. Partial CDR3 DNA: TGTGCCAGCTCACCAGAGACAGGGGGCCTAGGC.

On this clone itself: The missing CDR3 end, 3 residues past where the read stops, is filled in from the germline J gene. The chain joins TRBV6-1 to TRBJ2-7; D is possibly TRBD2 (7 bases). Germline V CDR1 and CDR2: MNHNS, SASEGT. CDR3 length: 15 residues. V lost 2 bases, J lost 5 bases, and 16 bases lay in between. The CDR3 bases that were read are TGTGCCAGCAGTGAACTCGTTGGGGGGGGCCACGAG. As protein: CASSELVGGGHE. The whole CDR3 is CASSELVGGGHEQYF.

This clone occurred many times. The read gets to within 3 residues of the CDR3 end, and the germline J gene fills in the rest. V and J are TRBV20-1 and TRBJ1-1; 8 nucleotides agree with TRBD1. This CDR3 comprises 15 residues. V dropped 6 bases and J dropped 5; count of bases not matched to a gene: 14. The germline gives CDR1 DFQATT, CDR2 SNEGSKA (reference sequence). The covered CDR3 bases are TGCAGTGCCCTCAAGACCACAGGGGGTTGGACTGAA. It codes for CSALKTTGGWTE. The entire CDR3 protein reads CSALKTTGGWTEAFF.

This clone was seen a few times. Coverage ceases 3 residues before the CDR3 finishes, and the germline J gene fills in the end. The rearrangement joins TRBV7-6 to TRBJ1-1; D gene uncertain. V was pared by 4 bases and J by 4 bases, with 16 bases between. This CDR3 spans 15 amino acids. The germline V gene encodes CDR1 SGHVS and CDR2 FNYEAQ. CDR3 DNA, as far as it was read: TGTGCCAGCAGCTCAGAAGACTCGCGGGGCACTGAA. Its protein product is CASSSEDSRGTE. The whole CDR3 protein reads CASSSEDSRGTEAFF.